This TCR beta chain was obtained from a study of blood T cell repertoires in COVID-19. Study-wide background: Both acute and convalescent COVID-19 samples were obtained from the United States, Italy and Spain. The analysed material was cDNA or gDNA that came from T cells, B-cell-depleted T cells, or PBMCs.

Germline V CDR1 and CDR2: ENHRY, SYGVKD. V lost 9 bases to trimming and J lost 0 bases; unmatched junction nucleotides: 8. The CDR3 extends over 14 amino acids. Original processing methods: Reference gene primers were amplified, and this amplification served to estimate nucleated cell counts. The method was immunoSEQ multiplex PCR; TCRdb's version includes in-frame clones alone and lacks a portion of them. V and J calls and clone size are copied from that table; D and trimming were computed from the DNA. Among 52,000 or so clones listed, about nine tenths were seen once. The TCR originated in a man at least 80 years old with acute or convalescent COVID-19. The specimen sequenced was peripheral blood. The J gene is TRBJ2-7, the V gene TRBV10-3; the match to TRBD1 covers 7 bases. The CDR3, as DNA: TGTGCCATTTCCTTCGGGACAGACTCCTACGAGCAGTACTTC. Its protein product is CAISFGTDSYEQYF.